One and the same sample provided the 29 T cell receptor beta chains below, sequenced in a study of T cell changes during pregnancy in multiple sclerosis. Method: immunoSEQ multiplex PCR; TCRdb's copy keeps in-frame clones and lacks some. The sample includes some 96,000 clones, 80% to 95% of them seen just once. The source material was peripheral blood, sampled after pregnancy. These receptors were taken from a female donor with multiple sclerosis, enrolled in a pregnancy study.

The CDR3 DNA is TGTGCCAGAAGCCGTTTTGAGGCGGGAGTTTTTTACAATGAGCAGTTCTTC. The encoded protein is CARSRFEAGVFYNEQFF. The chain is built from TRBV5-3 and TRBJ2-1; 7 positions match TRBD2. TRBV5-3 is an ORF, and what it does is uncertain. CDR3 size: 17 residues. V dropped 4 bases and J dropped 4; count of bases not matched to a gene: 14.

This rearrangement joins TRBV2 to TRBJ2-5; unclear D gene. V was clipped by 7 bases and J by 1 base, with 10 bases between them. In germline, CDR1 is SNHLY, CDR2 FYNNEI. This CDR3 is built from 13 residues. The CDR3 sequence is CASTFRSQETQYF. CDR3 nucleotides: TGTGCCAGCACCTTTAGAAGCCAAGAGACCCAGTACTTC.

This chain joins TRBV4-1 and TRBJ2-2; the D gene is possibly TRBD2 (6 bases). Germline CDR1 reads MGHRA; CDR2 reads YSYEKL. This CDR3 region has 16 residues. Trimming took off 2 bases at V and 3 bases at J, with 13 bases between the two ends. The CDR3 protein is CASSQRGGVYTGELFF. In DNA, the CDR3 is TGCGCCAGCAGCCAACGCGGCGGGGTGTACACCGGGGAGCTGTTTTTT.

The CDR3 sequence: CAWTGGSKEQYF. The CDR3, as DNA: TGTGCCTGGACAGGGGGGAGTAAAGAGCAGTACTTC. V gene TRBV30 combines with J gene TRBJ2-7; D is possibly TRBD1 (7 bases). CDR1 GTSNPN and CDR2 SVGIG come from the germline V gene (reference sequence). V lost 4 bases to trimming and J lost 7 bases, with 14 bases between them. The CDR3 is made up of 12 amino acids.

This rearrangement joins TRBV6-4 to TRBJ2-2; 7 nucleotides match TRBD1. V shed 6 bases and J 0 bases; nucleotides not matched to a gene: 4. From germline, CDR1 is MRHNA and CDR2 SNTAGT. The CDR3 is 15 amino acids. The CDR3: CASRGTGANTGELFF. CDR3 DNA: TGTGCCAGCAGGGGCACAGGGGCGAACACCGGGGAGCTGTTTTTT.

This clone appeared a few times. The chain joins TRBV18 to TRBJ2-3; unclear D gene. This CDR3 has 12 residues. Deletions cut 6 bases from V and 4 bases from J, with 8 bases between. Germline CDR1 KGHSH, CDR2 LQKENI. The CDR3: CASSPSADTQYF. CDR3 nucleotide sequence: TGTGCCAGCTCTCCGAGTGCAGATACGCAGTATTTT.

The rearrangement links TRBV9 to TRBJ1-1; no firm D call. V shed 4 bases and J shed 2 bases, with 9 bases lying between them. Germline CDR1 and CDR2: SGDLS and YYNGEE. The CDR3 is 13 amino acids. The CDR3 loop is CASSRQLNTEAFF. CDR3 sequence (DNA): TGTGCCAGCAGCCGTCAACTAAACACTGAAGCTTTCTTT.

The J gene is TRBJ1-5, the V gene TRBV2; D uncertain. V was trimmed by 4 bases and J by 3 bases, leaving 10 bases between them. CDR1 and CDR2 (germline): SNHLY, FYNNEI. The CDR3 contains 14 residues. The CDR3 region has the DNA TGTGCCAGCAGTGTAGAGGGATACAATCAGCCCCAGCATTTT. Protein product: CASSVEGYNQPQHF.

The CDR3 DNA follows: TGTGCCAGTAGCACTGGACAGGGACACACTGAAGCTTTCTTT. This gives the protein CASSTGQGHTEAFF. The chain employs TRBV19 and TRBJ1-1; 8 nucleotides agree with TRBD1. Trimming at V came to 6 bases and at J to 3 bases, leaving 6 bases not matched to a gene. The CDR3 consists of 14 residues. In germline, CDR1 is LNHDA, CDR2 SQIVND (reference sequence).

This clone was detected only once. The V call is TRBV6-1, the J call TRBJ2-2; TRBD1 aligns across 7 bases. Germline V gene lookup returns CDR1 MNHNS and CDR2 SASEGT. V shed 7 bases and J 0 bases; nucleotides not matched to a gene: 5. The CDR3 totals 15 residues. In nucleotides, the CDR3 is TGTGCCAGCACCCAGGACAGGTCGAACACCGGGGAGCTGTTTTTT. Residues: CASTQDRSNTGELFF.

This chain links TRBV2 with TRBJ2-7, with 11 nucleotides matching TRBD2. V lost 6 bases, J lost 3 bases, and 1 base stayed unmatched. The CDR3 has 13 amino acids. Germline assignment: CDR1 SNHLY and CDR2 FYNNEI. CDR3 sequence reads: CASRGTSGYEQYF. As DNA, the CDR3 is TGTGCCAGCAGGGGGACTAGCGGCTACGAGCAGTACTTC.

The chain is built from TRBV5-6 and TRBJ2-3; 7 positions match TRBD1. J was trimmed by 4 bases and V by 4 bases; bases with no gene match: 3. CDR1 and CDR2 (germline): SGHDT, YYEEEE. The CDR3 sequence is 13 residues long. The CDR3 is CASSDRVSDTQYF. CDR3 in DNA: TGTGCCAGCAGCGACAGGGTTTCAGATACGCAGTATTTT.

The rearrangement uses TRBV6-5 and TRBJ2-1; unclear D gene. V lost 7 bases and J 10 bases, leaving 14 bases between the germline ends. The CDR3 has 12 residues. CDR1 and CDR2 (germline): MNHEY, SVGAGI. DNA of the CDR3: TGTGCCAGCACCCCTATGGTGGGCGAGCAGTTCTTC. This translates into CASTPMVGEQFF.

This clone was detected only once. The CDR3 region has the DNA TGTGCCATCAGTCGGACTAGCGGCTACAATGAGCAGTTCTTC. It is translated as CAISRTSGYNEQFF. The chain couples TRBV10-3 to TRBJ2-1; 10 bases are a match to TRBD2. The CDR3 is 14 residues long. Germline V gene data show CDR1 as ENHRY and CDR2 as SYGVKD. J was trimmed by 3 bases and V by 5 bases; bases with no gene match: 1.

V usage is TRBV6-5 and J usage is TRBJ2-7; TRBD2 might be the D (6 bases). The V end lost 4 bases, the J end lost 2 bases, and 15 bases lay between the germline ends. This CDR3 spans 15 amino acids. In germline, CDR1 is MNHEY, CDR2 SVGAGI. For the CDR3, the DNA is TGTGCCAGCAGTTCCCTTAGCGGACCAGCCTACGAGCAGTACTTC. Translation: CASSSLSGPAYEQYF.

The chain joins TRBV2 to TRBJ2-2; weak D call: TRBD1 (7 bases). The germline gives CDR1 SNHLY, CDR2 FYNNEI. CDR3 size: 13 residues. The V gene lost 5 bases and the J gene lost 5 bases, with 9 bases spanning the gap. CDR3 amino acids: CASSPGGTGELFF. Here the CDR3 DNA reads TGTGCCAGCAGTCCAGGGGGGACCGGGGAGCTGTTTTTT.

The rearrangement joins TRBV12-5 to TRBJ2-3; D is perhaps TRBD1 (5 bases). V was shortened by 5 bases and J by 2 bases, with 11 bases between the two germline ends. Per germline, CDR1 LGHNT and CDR2 FRNRAP. The CDR3 has 14 residues. The CDR3 DNA is TGTGCTAGTGGTCCCGGACAATTCACAGATACGCAGTATTTT. The encoded protein is CASGPGQFTDTQYF.

The chain combines TRBV5-5 with TRBJ2-1; TRBD2 might be the D (5 bases). Germline CDR1 SGHKS, CDR2 YYEKEE (reference sequence). With 4 bases removed from V and 5 bases from J, the gap between germline ends came to 16 bases. The CDR3 totals 15 residues. This CDR3 reads CASSPWGAQDNEQFF. CDR3 DNA: TGTGCCAGCAGCCCCTGGGGAGCGCAAGACAATGAGCAGTTCTTC.

This chain joins TRBV19 and TRBJ1-2, with TRBD1 matching 8 bases. CDR1 LNHDA and CDR2 SQIVND come from the germline V gene (reference sequence). The V and J ends lost 5 bases and 0 bases, in that order; junction bases with no gene match: 5. The CDR3 has 15 residues. DNA of the CDR3: TGTGCCAGTAGTTCCGACAGGGGCGCTAACTATGGCTACACCTTC. As protein: CASSSDRGANYGYTF.

V and J are TRBV7-3 and TRBJ1-2; D not resolved. CDR1 is SGHTA and CDR2 is FQGTGA in the germline V gene. The CDR3 is made up of 10 amino acids. V lost 7 bases, J lost 8 bases, and 8 bases lay in between. The CDR3 DNA is TGTGCCAGCACCCTCCGGGGCTACACCTTC. It yields the protein CASTLRGYTF.

This clone occurred once. The chain carries TRBV27 and TRBJ2-7; TRBD2 matches at 9 bases. V was pared by 4 bases and J by 4 bases, with 8 bases of the junction left unmatched. This CDR3 region has 15 residues. Germline V gene sequence: CDR1 MNHEY, CDR2 SMNVEV (reference sequence). The CDR3 spells CASSSTGTSLYEQYF. The CDR3 DNA reads TGTGCCAGCAGTTCCACCGGGACTAGCTTGTACGAGCAGTACTTC.

This sequence joins TRBV7-7 and TRBJ2-3; possibly TRBD1 for D (8 bases). The CDR3 covers 15 residues. V lost 4 bases and J lost 3, with 14 bases in between. CDR1 is SSHAT, CDR2 FNYEAQ, per germline (reference sequence). The CDR3 DNA reads as TGTGCCAGCAGCTACAGGGGGAGGGAAACAGATACGCAGTATTTT. It yields the protein CASSYRGRETDTQYF.

The chain couples TRBV6-1 to TRBJ1-3; possibly TRBD1 for D (6 bases). Trimming removed 8 bases from V and 8 bases from J, with 13 bases in between. The CDR3 is made up of 12 amino acids. Germline V gene lookup returns CDR1 MNHNS and CDR2 SASEGT. Here the CDR3 DNA reads TGTGCCAGCCGAGGGGGTAGCGACACCATATATTTT. It is translated as CASRGGSDTIYF.

This chain uses TRBV27 with TRBJ1-1; a possible D gene is TRBD1 (5 bases). Per germline, CDR1 MNHEY and CDR2 SMNVEV (reference sequence). V lost 6 bases to trimming and J lost 1 base, with 12 bases between them. The CDR3 sequence is 14 residues long. CDR3 nucleotide sequence: TGTGCCAGCAGGGGGGGGGTAGGGAACACTGAAGCTTTCTTT. Protein product: CASRGGVGNTEAFF.

The chain links TRBV4-1 to TRBJ2-2, with 7 bases aligning to TRBD1. CDR1 is MGHRA and CDR2 is YSYEKL in the germline V gene. Trimming at V came to 3 bases and at J to 8 bases, leaving 15 bases not matched to a gene. The CDR3 has 17 residues. This CDR3 reads CASSQIPGQRNSGELFF. As DNA, the CDR3 is TGCGCCAGCAGCCAGATTCCGGGACAGAGGAATTCGGGGGAGCTGTTTTTT.

The V gene is TRBV7-2, the J gene TRBJ2-5; maybe TRBD1 (5 bases). V was cut by 1 base and J by 10 bases, with 13 bases left in between. The CDR3 runs 13 residues. Germline CDR1 SGHTA, CDR2 FQGNSA. The CDR3 is CASSLEAGQDQYF. For the CDR3, the DNA is TGTGCCAGCAGCTTAGAGGCAGGGCAAGACCAGTACTTC.

This chain joins TRBV6-1 and TRBJ2-7, with a tentative D call TRBD1 (6 bases). This CDR3 is built from 16 residues. V was cut by 1 base and J by 0 bases, with 13 bases left in between. Germline lookup yields CDR1 MNHNS and CDR2 SASEGT. CDR3 in amino acids: CASSEVRQGISYEQYF. The CDR3 nucleotides read TGTGCCAGCAGTGAAGTGCGGCAGGGGATCTCCTACGAGCAGTACTTC.

This clone turned up a few times. The genes are TRBV6-4 and TRBJ2-2, with TRBD2 matching 8 bases. V shed 2 bases, J shed 4 bases, and the junction held 9 bases outside the gene matches. Germline-derived CDR1 and CDR2 are MRHNA and SNTAGT. CDR3 size: 17 residues. The CDR3 reads CASSDGRGGAVTGELFF. The CDR3 coding sequence is TGTGCCAGCAGTGACGGTCGGGGGGGCGCGGTCACCGGGGAGCTGTTTTTT.

The J gene is TRBJ2-3, the V gene TRBV7-9, with TRBD1 matching 8 bases. The length of the CDR3 is 15 residues. CDR1 and CDR2 (germline): SEHNR, FQNEAQ (reference sequence). Trimming cost V 1 base and J 5 bases; bases outside gene matches: 5. CDR3 loop: CASSLGTDREDTQYF. CDR3 DNA: TGTGCCAGCAGCTTAGGCACGGACAGGGAAGATACGCAGTATTTT.